These T cell receptor beta chains were read from a single sample in a study of cytomegalovirus exposure and HLA in healthy donors. The protocol was immunoSEQ multiplex PCR, while the TCRdb copy is restricted to in-frame clones and leaves out a portion. The sample contains about 160,000 clones, 80% to 85% of which appear only once. The specimen sequenced was PBMCs. Receptors were obtained from a boy aged 2 to 10 in good health and CMV-seronegative. Both conserved end residues are part of each CDR3. The D gene is left open where the match is weak. Clone size, where shown, is once, few, many, or a class for clones that have expanded.

v_gene	j_gene	abundance	d_gene	CDR3nt	CDR3aa
TRBV28	TRBJ2-7	once	.	TGTGCCAGCAGTTTCCCCTTAAAAGGACGGGACTACGAGCAGTACTTC	CASSFPLKGRDYEQYF
TRBV2	TRBJ1-2	.	TRBD1	TGTGCCAGCAGTGAAGTTAGGGGACAGGGAAGGAATGGCTACACCTTC	CASSEVRGQGRNGYTF
TRBV25-1	TRBJ2-6	once	TRBD1	TGTGCCAGCAGTGAACTCCGACAGGGGGCAGGGGCCAACGTCCTGACTTTC	CASSELRQGAGANVLTF
TRBV6-1	TRBJ1-3	.	TRBD1	TGTGCCAGCAGTGAAAGGGACAGGATCTCTGGAAACACCATATATTTT	CASSERDRISGNTIYF
TRBV14	TRBJ2-3	once	TRBD2	TGTGCCAGCAGCCTCATAGCGGGGTTCACAGATACGCAGTATTTT	CASSLIAGFTDTQYF
TRBV10-1	TRBJ1-1	few	.	TGCGCCAGCAGGGGACAACGGGGAAGGGCTGAAGCTTTCTTT	CASRGQRGRAEAFF
TRBV4-3	TRBJ1-2	.	.	TGCGCCAGCAGCCAAGATAGCGGGGGCGAAGATGGCTACACCTTC	CASSQDSGGEDGYTF
TRBV5-5	TRBJ2-6	.	TRBD1	TGTGCCAGCAGGACAGGGCCCGGGGCCAACGTCCTGACTTTC	CASRTGPGANVLTF
TRBV2	TRBJ2-3	.	TRBD2	TGTGCCAGCAGCTCAACTAGCGGGAGTACAGATACGCAGTATTTT	CASSSTSGSTDTQYF
TRBV4-3	TRBJ2-2	.	.	TGCGCCAGCAGCCAAGACACCTCAGGGAACACCGGGGAGCTGTTTTTT	CASSQDTSGNTGELFF
TRBV7-8	TRBJ2-2	.	.	TGTGCCAGCAGCGCCCGACTGGAAGGCGGGGAGCTGTTTTTT	CASSARLEGGELFF
TRBV25-1	TRBJ2-4	.	.	TGTGCCAGCAGTGGACTTGCCCTGACAAACATTCAGTACTTC	CASSGLALTNIQYF
TRBV9	TRBJ2-1	.	TRBD2	TGTGCCAGCAGCGGGAGTAGCGGGAGACCCAGCTCCTACAATGAGCAGTTCTTC	CASSGSSGRPSSYNEQFF
TRBV30	TRBJ2-1	.	TRBD2	TGTGCCTGGACGCTTATCGGACTAGCGGCCTACAATGAGCAGTTCTTC	CAWTLIGLAAYNEQFF
TRBV5-4	TRBJ2-3	.	TRBD2	TGTGCCAGCAGCTTGGCCTACTCGCGGGGGGTGTCAAGCACAGATACGCAGTATTTT	CASSLAYSRGVSSTDTQYF
TRBV6-6	TRBJ2-1	.	.	TGTGCCAGCAGTTACGACGGTTCGGGGAATGAGCAGTTCTTC	CASSYDGSGNEQFF
TRBV25-1	TRBJ1-5	.	TRBD1	TGTGCCAGCAGTGGAGGGACAGGGGGCGGTCAGCCCCAGCATTTT	CASSGGTGGGQPQHF
TRBV7-8	TRBJ2-1	.	TRBD2	TGTGCCAGCAGCCTCGGGACTAGCGCGTACAATGAGCAGTTCTTC	CASSLGTSAYNEQFF
TRBV7-3	TRBJ2-7	few	.	TGTGCCAGCAGCTTAACCCCCGGGGAAGAGCAGTACTTC	CASSLTPGEEQYF
TRBV18	TRBJ1-2	.	TRBD1	TGTGCCAGCTCACCAGGGACAGGAACAAACTATGGCTACACCTTC	CASSPGTGTNYGYTF
TRBV27	TRBJ1-2	.	.	TGTGCCAGCAGTTTAGTGGCTTCGCGGCGCTATGGCTACACCTTC	CASSLVASRRYGYTF
TRBV29-1	TRBJ2-1	.	.	TGCAGCGTTGAAGACGGTAGGGGCAATGAGCAGTTCTTC	CSVEDGRGNEQFF
TRBV27	TRBJ1-4	once	.	TGTGCCAGCAGATCTCGGGGGGCACCACGGAGTAATGAAAAACTGTTTTTT	CASRSRGAPRSNEKLFF
TRBV9	TRBJ2-3	.	TRBD2	TGTGCCAGCAGCGTAGTGACGGGAGGGGGAGATACGCAGTATTTT	CASSVVTGGGDTQYF
TRBV2	TRBJ2-6	.	.	TGTGCCAGCAGTGAACTGCGAAGCTCTGGGGCCAACGTCCTGACTTTC	CASSELRSSGANVLTF
TRBV25-1	TRBJ2-7	.	TRBD1	TGTGCCAGCAGTGAATTAGTCTCGACAGGGAAATACGAGCAGTACTTC	CASSELVSTGKYEQYF
TRBV30	TRBJ2-6	.	.	TGTGCCTGGACCGGGACTGGGGCCAACGTCCTGACTTTC	CAWTGTGANVLTF
TRBV5-6	TRBJ1-1	.	.	TGTGCCAGCAGCTTGGTGGGTAGCCCTGAAGCTTTCTTT	CASSLVGSPEAFF
TRBV9	TRBJ1-1	.	.	TGTGCCAGCAGCGTCACAGGGAGCAACACTGAAGCTTTCTTT	CASSVTGSNTEAFF
TRBV21-1	TRBJ2-7	.	.	TGTGCCAGCAGCCCAGCCCCGGAGGGAGAGGCTAGCGGGGGGTCCTCTCGGGGCGAGCAGTACTTC	CASSPAPEGEASGGSSRGEQYF
TRBV2	TRBJ2-3	.	.	TGTGCCAGCAGTGAGGGGGGTACAGATACGCAGTATTTT	CASSEGGTDTQYF
TRBV19	TRBJ1-1	once	.	TGTGCCAGTAGTATAGATGATCGCCACTTCATGAACACTGAAGCTTTCTTT	CASSIDDRHFMNTEAFF
TRBV5-1	TRBJ2-7	once	.	TGCGCCAGCAGCTTGGGGGCCGATAGCTCCTACGAGCAGTACTTC	CASSLGADSSYEQYF
TRBV6-5	TRBJ2-3	.	TRBD2	TGTGCCAGCAGTTATGGAAGACTAGCGGGCACAGATACGCAGTATTTT	CASSYGRLAGTDTQYF
TRBV9	TRBJ2-3	.	TRBD2	TGTGCCAGCAGCGGACTAGCGGGGGTTGCGTTAGATACGCAGTATTTT	CASSGLAGVALDTQYF
TRBV6-5	TRBJ1-5	.	.	TGTGCCAGCAGTTACAGGAGGGACCAGCCCCAGCATTTT	CASSYRRDQPQHF
TRBV27	TRBJ1-5	.	.	TGTGCCAGCAGCCCAGGGTATCGGAGCAATCAGCCCCAGCATTTT	CASSPGYRSNQPQHF
TRBV30	TRBJ2-7	.	TRBD1	TGTGCCTGGAGATACCCCCGGACAGGGTCCGCCTACGAGCAGTACTTC	CAWRYPRTGSAYEQYF
TRBV27	TRBJ2-1	.	.	TGTGCCAGCAGCGATAGGACTAATCTTCCGGGCTACAATGAGCAGTTCTTC	CASSDRTNLPGYNEQFF
TRBV6-5	TRBJ1-5	.	TRBD1	TGTGCCAGCAGACAGGGGGCCGGCAATCAGCCCCAGCATTTT	CASRQGAGNQPQHF
TRBV15	TRBJ2-1	.	TRBD1	TGTGCCACCAGCAGAGATCCGGGCAATACAGGGGATGAGCAGTTCTTC	CATSRDPGNTGDEQFF
TRBV28	TRBJ2-4	.	.	TGTGCCAGCAGCCCACGTAGTCCACCCAAAAACATTCAGTACTTC	CASSPRSPPKNIQYF
TRBV6-5	TRBJ1-1	.	.	TGTGCCAGCAGTTACCAGACACCTCCCATGAACACTGAAGCTTTCTTT	CASSYQTPPMNTEAFF
TRBV4-2	TRBJ2-5	.	.	TGTGCCAGCAGCCAAGATCCCCGGGGGGCCATACAAGAGACCCAGTACTTC	CASSQDPRGAIQETQYF
TRBV18	TRBJ1-2	.	TRBD1	TGTGCCAGCTCACCAACGCGACAGGGGGCTCCCGGCTATGGCTACACCTTC	CASSPTRQGAPGYGYTF
TRBV6-5	TRBJ2-5	once	TRBD2	TGTGCCAGCACCGGACTAGCGGGGGGGATGGAGACCCAGTACTTC	CASTGLAGGMETQYF